This T cell receptor (beta chain) comes out of a study of blood T cells in healthy people across ages. The authors ran a second PCR of about 6 to 11 cycles using a sample-barcoded 5' primer and a J-beta primer mix. TCRdb called the 5' RACE reads again in MiXCR, with one record for every CDR3 protein. The sample shows roughly 1,000,000 distinct CDR3 sequences, 20% to 25% of them seen only once. In germline, CDR1 is SEHNR, CDR2 FQNEAQ (reference sequence). Germline trimming cut 5 bases from V and 4 bases from J; bases unmatched to any gene: 7. The CDR3 totals 17 residues. Separately, the same data were catalogued under a study of T cells of mothers and their children. From that second work: Persistent microchimeric T cell clones were not found at ~100 per million sensitivity.

Material for sequencing was blood. This receptor was identified in a girl aged 2 to 10 in good health. The V call is TRBV7-9, the J call TRBJ2-2, with 13 positions matching TRBD2. For the CDR3, the DNA is TGTGCCAGCAGCCCGTGGACTAGCGGGAGAGTCACCGGGGAGCTGTTTTTT. Encoded protein: CASSPWTSGRVTGELFF.